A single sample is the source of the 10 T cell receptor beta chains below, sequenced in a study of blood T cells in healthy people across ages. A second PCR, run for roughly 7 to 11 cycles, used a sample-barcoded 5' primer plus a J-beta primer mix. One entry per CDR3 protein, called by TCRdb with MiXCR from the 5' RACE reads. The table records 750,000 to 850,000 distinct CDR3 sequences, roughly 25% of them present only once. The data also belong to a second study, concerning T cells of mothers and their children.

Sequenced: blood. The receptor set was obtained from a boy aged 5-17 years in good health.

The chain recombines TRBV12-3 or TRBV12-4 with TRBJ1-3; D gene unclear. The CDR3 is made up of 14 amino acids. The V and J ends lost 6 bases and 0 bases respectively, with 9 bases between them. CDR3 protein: CASRIGVSGNTIYF. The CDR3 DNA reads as TGTGCCAGCAGGATCGGGGTCTCTGGAAACACCATATATTTT.

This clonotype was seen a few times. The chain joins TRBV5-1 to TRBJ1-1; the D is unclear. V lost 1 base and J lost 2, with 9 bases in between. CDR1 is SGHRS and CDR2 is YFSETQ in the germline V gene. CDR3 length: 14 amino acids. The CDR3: CASSLSGFNTEAFF. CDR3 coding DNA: TGCGCCAGCAGCTTGTCGGGGTTCAACACTGAAGCTTTCTTT. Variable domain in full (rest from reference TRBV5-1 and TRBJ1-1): KAGVTQTPRYLIKTRGQQVTLSCSPISGHRSVSWYQQTPGQGLQFLFEYFSETQRNKGNFPGRFSGRQFSNSRSEMNVSTLELGDSALYLCASSLSGFNTEAFFGQGTRLTVV.

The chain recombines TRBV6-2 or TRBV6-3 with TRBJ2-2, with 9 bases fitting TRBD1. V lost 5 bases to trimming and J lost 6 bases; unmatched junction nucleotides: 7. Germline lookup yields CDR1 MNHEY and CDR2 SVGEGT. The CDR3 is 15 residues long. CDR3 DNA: TGTGCCAGCAGTCTACAGGGGGCTGTTCCCGGGGAGCTGTTTTTT. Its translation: CASSLQGAVPGELFF.

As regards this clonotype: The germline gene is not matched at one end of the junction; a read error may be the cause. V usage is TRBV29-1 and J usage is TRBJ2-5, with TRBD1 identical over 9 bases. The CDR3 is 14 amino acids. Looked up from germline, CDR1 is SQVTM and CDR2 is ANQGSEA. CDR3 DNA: TGCAGCGTTGAAGGGGGACAGGGTGAAGAGACCCGGTACTTC. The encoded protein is CSVEGGQGEETRYF.

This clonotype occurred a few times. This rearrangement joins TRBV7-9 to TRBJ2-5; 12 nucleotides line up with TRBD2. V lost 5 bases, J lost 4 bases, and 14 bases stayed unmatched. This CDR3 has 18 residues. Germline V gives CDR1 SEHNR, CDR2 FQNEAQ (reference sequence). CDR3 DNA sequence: TGTGCCAGCAGCACCCCCAGTGGACTAGCGGGGAGCTCAGAGACCCAGTACTTC. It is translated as CASSTPSGLAGSSETQYF.

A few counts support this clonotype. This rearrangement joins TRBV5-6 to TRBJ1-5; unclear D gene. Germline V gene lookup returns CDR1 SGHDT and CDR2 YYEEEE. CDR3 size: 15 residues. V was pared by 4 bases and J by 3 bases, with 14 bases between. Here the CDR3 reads CASSLTSGNNQPQHF. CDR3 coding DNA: TGTGCCAGCAGCCTCACATCGGGAAACAATCAGCCCCAGCATTTT.

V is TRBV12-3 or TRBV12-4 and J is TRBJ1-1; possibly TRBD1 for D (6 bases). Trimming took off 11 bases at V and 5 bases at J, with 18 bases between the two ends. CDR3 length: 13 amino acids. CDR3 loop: CAGKGGGGTEAFF. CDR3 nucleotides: TGTGCCGGAAAAGGGGGGGGAGGGACTGAAGCTTTCTTT.

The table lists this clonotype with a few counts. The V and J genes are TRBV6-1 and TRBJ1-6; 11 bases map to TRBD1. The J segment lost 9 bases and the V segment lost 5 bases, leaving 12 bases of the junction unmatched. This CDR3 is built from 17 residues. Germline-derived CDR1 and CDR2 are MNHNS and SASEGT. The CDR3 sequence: CASSRKKAGTGGSPLHF. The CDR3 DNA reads TGTGCCAGCAGTCGAAAGAAAGCCGGGACAGGGGGTTCACCCCTCCACTTT.

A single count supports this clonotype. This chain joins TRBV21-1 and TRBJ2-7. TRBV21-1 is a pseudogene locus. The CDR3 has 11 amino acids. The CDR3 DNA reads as TGTGCCAGCGGTCATTACTACGAGCAGTACTTC. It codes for CASGHYYEQYF.

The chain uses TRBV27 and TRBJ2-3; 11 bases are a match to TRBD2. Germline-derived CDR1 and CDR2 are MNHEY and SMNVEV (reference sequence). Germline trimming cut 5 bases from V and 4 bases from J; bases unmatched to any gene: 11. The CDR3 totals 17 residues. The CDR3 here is CASSQLLAGGGADTQYF. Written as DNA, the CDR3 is TGTGCCAGCAGTCAACTCCTAGCGGGGGGAGGGGCAGATACGCAGTATTTT.